The 27 T cell receptor beta chains below all came from one sample that was sequenced in a study of PD-L1 blockade in urothelial cancer. This table comes from immunoSEQ multiplex PCR, and its TCRdb copy is limited to in-frame clones, with some not included. The sample has more than 75,000 clones, approximately 90% seen once. The material was PBMCs, obtained around atezolizumab (anti-PD-L1) treatment. Receptor source: a man between 60 and 75 years old with urothelial cancer.

The chain uses TRBV6-6 and TRBJ1-2, with unresolved D. This CDR3 is 14 amino acids long. Germline CDR1 MNHNY, CDR2 SVGAGI (reference sequence). Trimming took off 6 bases at V and 6 bases at J, with 17 bases between the two ends. The CDR3 loop reads CASSPAGSMNGYTF. For the CDR3, the DNA is TGTGCCAGCAGCCCAGCCGGGAGCATGAATGGCTACACCTTC.

J is TRBJ2-7 and V is TRBV28, with a weak D call TRBD1 (5 bases). Trimming took off 4 bases at V and 0 bases at J, with 16 bases between the two ends. Germline V gene sequence: CDR1 MDHEN, CDR2 SYDVKM. There are 16 residues in the CDR3. CDR3 nucleotide sequence: TGTGCCAGCAGTTATTCGCCCCCTGACAGCTCCTACGAGCAGTACTTC. Protein: CASSYSPPDSSYEQYF.

The chain carries TRBV28 and TRBJ2-1, with a weak D call TRBD2 (5 bases). Germline CDR1 MDHEN, CDR2 SYDVKM. Trimming removed 0 bases at V and 5 bases at J, with 5 bases between. The CDR3 has 13 amino acids. CDR3: CASSLWGDNEQFF. The CDR3 DNA sequence: TGTGCCAGCAGTTTATGGGGAGACAATGAGCAGTTCTTC.

V is TRBV20-1 and J is TRBJ2-5; unclear D gene. Germline V CDR1 and CDR2: DFQATT, SNEGSKA (reference sequence). The V end lost 3 bases, the J end lost 5 bases, and 7 bases lay between the germline ends. This CDR3 region has 11 residues. The CDR3 spells CSARVGETQYF. CDR3 nucleotides: TGCAGTGCTAGGGTTGGCGAGACCCAGTACTTC.

The chain recombines TRBV30 with TRBJ1-2; possibly TRBD1 for D (6 bases). The germline V gene encodes CDR1 GTSNPN and CDR2 SVGIG (reference sequence). Trimming shortened V by 2 bases and J by 1 base, and 17 bases separated the two germline ends. This CDR3 is 16 amino acids long. The DNA for the CDR3 is TGTGCCTGGAGTATGTCTGCAGGGGAAATTAACTATGGCTACACCTTC. This translates into CAWSMSAGEINYGYTF.

The V gene is TRBV7-2, the J gene TRBJ2-1, with D perhaps matching TRBD2 (5 bases). Trimming shortened V by 6 bases and J by 10 bases, and 22 bases separated the two germline ends. From germline, CDR1 is SGHTA and CDR2 FQGNSA. The CDR3 is 15 amino acids. The CDR3 is CASSSGWEHSWEQFF. CDR3 in DNA: TGTGCCAGCAGTTCTGGCTGGGAGCATTCGTGGGAGCAGTTCTTC.

The V and J genes are TRBV5-4 and TRBJ2-2; possible D gene TRBD2, 5 bases. V lost 2 bases to trimming and J lost 9 bases, with 11 bases between them. Looked up from germline, CDR1 is SGHNT and CDR2 is YYREEE (reference sequence). The CDR3 runs 13 residues. The CDR3 DNA sequence: TGTGCCAGCAGCTTAGGAGGCTCCCGGGAGCTGTTTTTT. As protein: CASSLGGSRELFF.

V usage is TRBV4-3 and J usage is TRBJ2-1, with TRBD2 matching 12 bases. V trimming: 0 bases; J trimming: 1 base; junction bases outside the gene matches: 4. Germline CDR1 LGHNA, CDR2 YSLEER. The CDR3 length is 18 residues. DNA for the CDR3: TGCGCCAGCAGCCAAGAGTTGACTAGCGGGAGTTCCTACAATGAGCAGTTCTTC. Encoded protein: CASSQELTSGSSYNEQFF.

The J gene is TRBJ2-3, the V gene TRBV5-1, with TRBD2 identical over 7 bases. The junction had 7 bases not matched to a gene; V was cut back by 1 base and J by 5 bases. The CDR3 extends over 15 amino acids. The germline CDR1 and CDR2 sequences are SGHRS and YFSETQ. This CDR3 reads CASSLLAGVKDTQYF. Here the CDR3 DNA reads TGCGCCAGCAGCTTGCTCGCGGGGGTCAAAGATACGCAGTATTTT.

The CDR3 DNA reads TGTGCCAGTAGTGTCAGTCACAGGGGCCCGCCTGGAAACACCATATATTTT. Protein: CASSVSHRGPPGNTIYF. The chain links TRBV19 to TRBJ1-3, with 7 bases fitting TRBD1. This CDR3 is built from 17 residues. The junction had 12 bases not matched to a gene; V was cut back by 5 bases and J by 2 bases. From germline, CDR1 is LNHDA and CDR2 SQIVND (reference sequence). Drawing the rest from reference TRBV19 and TRBJ1-3, the complete variable domain is DGGITQSPKYLFRKEGQNVTLSCEQNLNHDAMYWYRQDPGQGLRLIYYSQIVNDFQKGDIAEGYSVSREKKESFPLTVTSAQKNPTAFYLCASSVSHRGPPGNTIYFGEGSWLTVV.

CDR3 in amino acids: CASSLRTGGDTEAFF. For the CDR3, the DNA is TGTGCCAGCAGCCTACGGACAGGGGGAGACACTGAAGCTTTCTTT. This sequence joins TRBV7-9 and TRBJ1-1; 10 bases agree with TRBD1. Trimming took 5 bases from V and 3 from J; bases not matched to a gene: 6. Germline assignment: CDR1 SEHNR and CDR2 FQNEAQ (reference sequence). The CDR3 runs 15 residues. Full variable domain (remainder filled in from reference TRBV7-9 and TRBJ1-1): DTGVSQNPRHKITKRGQNVTFRCDPISEHNRLYWYRQTLGQGPEFLTYFQNEAQLEKSRLLSDRFSAERPKGSFSTLEIQRTEQGDSAMYLCASSLRTGGDTEAFFGQGTRLTVV.

This chain links TRBV4-3 with TRBJ2-2; possibly TRBD2 for D (5 bases). V lost 0 bases and J lost 7, with 9 bases in between. The CDR3 consists of 14 residues. The germline V gene has CDR1 LGHNA and CDR2 YSLEER. CDR3 sequence reads: CASSQDRGFGELFF. The CDR3 bases are TGCGCCAGCAGCCAAGATAGAGGGTTCGGGGAGCTGTTTTTT.

The chain couples TRBV19 to TRBJ1-6; D ambiguous. CDR3 length: 15 residues. V lost 1 base to trimming and J lost 10 bases, with 14 bases between them. Looked up from germline, CDR1 is LNHDA and CDR2 is SQIVND (reference sequence). The CDR3, as DNA: TGTGCCAGTAGTATAGTGCCTGTAACGCGATCACCCCTCCACTTT. This sequence encodes CASSIVPVTRSPLHF.

The table lists this clone with a count of one. The J gene is TRBJ1-1, the V gene TRBV7-3; D is ambiguous. With 5 bases removed from V and 4 bases from J, the gap between germline ends came to 17 bases. CDR1 is SGHTA, CDR2 FQGTGA, per germline. The CDR3 has 15 amino acids. In DNA form, the CDR3 reads TGTGCCAGCAGCCCCGGAGGTCCCGGTCCCACTGAAGCTTTCTTT. This encodes CASSPGGPGPTEAFF.

The J gene is TRBJ1-5, the V gene TRBV18; D unresolved. V was trimmed by 0 bases and J by 7 bases, leaving 13 bases between them. In germline, CDR1 is KGHSH, CDR2 LQKENI. The CDR3 totals 15 residues. The CDR3 loop reads CASSPPRGDGQPQHF. The CDR3 DNA reads TGTGCCAGCTCACCACCGCGGGGAGACGGGCAGCCCCAGCATTTT.

This sequence joins TRBV15 and TRBJ2-7; a possible D gene is TRBD2 (6 bases). Germline V gene sequence: CDR1 LNHNV, CDR2 YYDKDF (reference sequence). Trimming took off 1 base at V and 5 bases at J, with 12 bases between the two ends. There are 14 residues in the CDR3. CDR3 loop: CATSRGGTPDEQYF. In nucleotides, the CDR3 is TGTGCCACCAGCAGAGGGGGGACTCCAGACGAGCAGTACTTC. Supplemented by reference TRBV15 and TRBJ2-7, the full variable domain reads DAMVIQNPRYQVTQFGKPVTLSCSQTLNHNVMYWYQQKSSQAPKLLFHYYDKDFNNEADTPDNFQSRRPNTSFCFLDIRSPGLGDTAMYLCATSRGGTPDEQYFGPGTRLTVT.

This clone has more than one count but fewer than ten. This rearrangement joins TRBV7-9 to TRBJ1-3, with 7 bases identical to TRBD1. The V segment lost 5 bases and the J segment 2 bases; nucleotides outside the gene matches: 6. This CDR3 spans 15 amino acids. Germline CDR1 is SEHNR and CDR2 is FQNEAQ (reference sequence). DNA of the CDR3: TGTGCCAGCAGCCGAGTGACAGGGACTGGAAACACCATATATTTT. Encoded protein: CASSRVTGTGNTIYF.

The rearrangement uses TRBV11-2 and TRBJ2-3, with TRBD1 as a possible D gene (6 bases). Trimming shortened V by 5 bases and J by 1 base, and 13 bases separated the two germline ends. This CDR3 contains 15 residues. Germline CDR1 SGHAT, CDR2 FQNNGV. The CDR3, as DNA: TGTGCCAGCAGCATTGACAGGACCCGCACAGATACGCAGTATTTT. This gives the protein CASSIDRTRTDTQYF.

The chain has TRBV15 and TRBJ1-2; D remains ambiguous. The CDR3 sequence is 16 residues long. From germline, CDR1 is LNHNV and CDR2 YYDKDF (reference sequence). V was clipped by 0 bases and J by 2 bases, with 13 bases between them. CDR3 protein: CATSRDLTRQNYGYTF. The DNA of the CDR3 is TGTGCCACCAGCAGAGACCTGACAAGGCAGAACTATGGCTACACCTTC. Variable domain in full (rest from reference TRBV15 and TRBJ1-2): DAMVIQNPRYQVTQFGKPVTLSCSQTLNHNVMYWYQQKSSQAPKLLFHYYDKDFNNEADTPDNFQSRRPNTSFCFLDIRSPGLGDTAMYLCATSRDLTRQNYGYTFGSGTRLTVV.

The genes are TRBV10-3 and TRBJ1-1, with 7 bases fitting TRBD1. Germline lookup yields CDR1 ENHRY and CDR2 SYGVKD. V was clipped by 6 bases and J by 1 base; unmatched bases: 5. CDR3 length equals 14 residues. CDR3 region: CAIRDDRANTEAFF. Here the CDR3 DNA reads TGTGCCATCAGGGATGACAGGGCGAACACTGAAGCTTTCTTT.

The rearrangement joins TRBV28 to TRBJ2-7; TRBD2 matches 7 bases. The CDR3 has 12 amino acids. Germline V gene data show CDR1 as MDHEN and CDR2 as SYDVKM. The V segment lost 11 bases and the J segment 5 bases; nucleotides outside the gene matches: 9. The CDR3 region has the DNA TGTGCCGCTGTATCCGCGGGAGACGAGCAGTACTTC. As protein: CAAVSAGDEQYF.

The chain joins TRBV6-4 to TRBJ2-3; 10 positions match TRBD1. The junction had 1 base not matched to a gene; V was cut back by 0 bases and J by 4 bases. The CDR3 sequence is 15 residues long. Germline CDR1 and CDR2: MRHNA and SNTAGT. This CDR3 reads CASSDSTGGADTQYF. DNA for the CDR3: TGTGCCAGCAGTGACTCGACAGGGGGCGCAGATACGCAGTATTTT.

The chain uses TRBV5-5 and TRBJ1-5; perhaps TRBD1 as D (5 bases). With 0 bases removed from V and 4 bases from J, the gap between germline ends came to 14 bases. The CDR3 has 16 residues. CDR1 and CDR2 (germline): SGHKS, YYEKEE (reference sequence). The CDR3, as DNA: TGTGCCAGCAGCTTGGTACCAGGGACTGGGAATCAGCCCCAGCATTTT. Its protein is CASSLVPGTGNQPQHF.

The chain has TRBV9 and TRBJ2-5; TRBD2 matches at 8 bases. V was pared by 2 bases and J by 0 bases, with 9 bases of the junction left unmatched. The CDR3 loop spans 17 amino acids. In germline, CDR1 is SGDLS, CDR2 YYNGEE. The CDR3 is CASSVGDGGGYQETQYF. The CDR3 region has the DNA TGTGCCAGCAGCGTTGGCGACGGCGGGGGGTACCAAGAGACCCAGTACTTC.

The chain joins TRBV5-4 to TRBJ2-1, with 10 bases fitting TRBD2. CDR1 and CDR2 from the germline V gene are SGHNT and YYREEE (reference sequence). The V gene end was trimmed by 1 base and the J gene end by 8 bases; junction bases not matched to a gene: 12. The CDR3 is made up of 17 amino acids. CDR3 DNA: TGTGCCAGCAGCTTGTTAGCCCCGGGACTAGCGTCCCATGAGCAGTTCTTC. Its translation: CASSLLAPGLASHEQFF.

The rearrangement uses TRBV6-5 and TRBJ2-2, with D possibly being TRBD1 (5 bases). V was shortened by 5 bases and J by 0 bases, with 7 bases between the two germline ends. The CDR3 sequence is 14 residues long. CDR1 and CDR2 from the germline V gene are MNHEY and SVGAGI. CDR3 nucleotides: TGTGCCAGCAGTCAGGGCGCGAACACCGGGGAGCTGTTTTTT. Translated, it gives CASSQGANTGELFF.

The V call is TRBV18, the J call TRBJ2-6; 10 bases agree with TRBD1. The CDR3 contains 16 residues. J lost 0 bases, V lost 5 bases, and 1 base had no gene match. Germline CDR1 KGHSH, CDR2 LQKENI. The CDR3 DNA reads TGTGCCAGCTCAGGGACAGGGGACTCTGGGGCCAACGTCCTGACTTTC. This encodes CASSGTGDSGANVLTF.